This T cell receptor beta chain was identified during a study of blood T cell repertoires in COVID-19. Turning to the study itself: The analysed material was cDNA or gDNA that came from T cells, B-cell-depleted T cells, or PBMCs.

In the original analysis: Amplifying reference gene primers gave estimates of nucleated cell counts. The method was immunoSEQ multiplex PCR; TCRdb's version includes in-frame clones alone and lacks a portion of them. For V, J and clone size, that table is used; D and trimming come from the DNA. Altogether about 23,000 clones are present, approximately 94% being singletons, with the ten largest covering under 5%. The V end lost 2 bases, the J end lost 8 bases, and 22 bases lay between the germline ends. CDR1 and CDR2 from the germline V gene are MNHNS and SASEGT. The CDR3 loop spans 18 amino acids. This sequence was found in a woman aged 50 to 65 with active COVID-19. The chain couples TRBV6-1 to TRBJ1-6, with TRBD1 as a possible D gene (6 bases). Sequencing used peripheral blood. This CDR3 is CASSELSAGGNVYSPLHF. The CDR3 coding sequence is TGTGCCAGCAGTGAACTATCGGCGGGGGGCAACGTATATTCACCCCTCCACTTT.